The clone carrying this T cell receptor beta chain was found a few times. The antigen is undetermined. TCRdb used MiXCR to reprocess the 5' RACE reads, holding one entry per CDR3 protein. The repertoire holds roughly 1,500,000 distinct CDR3 sequences, with under 35% as singletons. This specimen belongs to a study of identical twins. Study-wide results and limits: Zero-insertion analyses could be partly confounded by invariant MAIT and iNKT cells.

J gave up 0 bases and V 3 bases, and 17 bases lay outside the gene matches. Germline V gene sequence: CDR1 MNHEY, CDR2 SMNVEV (reference sequence). The CDR3 is 21 residues long. V is TRBV27 and J is TRBJ2-2; 9 bases match TRBD2. This TCR was sampled from a newborn girl in good health. Sequenced: cord blood. CDR3 sequence reads: CASSFRSLWSSGTANTGELFF. The CDR3 DNA follows: TGTGCCAGCAGTTTTAGGAGCCTTTGGTCTAGCGGGACCGCGAACACCGGGGAGCTGTTTTTT.